In this sample, the clone carrying this TCR beta chain turned up once. The data belong to a study of blood T cell repertoires in COVID-19. Per germline, CDR1 SGHDT and CDR2 YYEEEE. The V segment lost 0 bases and the J segment 0 bases; nucleotides outside the gene matches: 8. CDR3 size: 17 residues. Measured with immunoSEQ multiplex PCR; TCRdb has only the in-frame clones, and not every one. Of under 50,000 clones in the sample, over 80% were seen once. The sample comprised peripheral blood. The chain uses TRBV5-6 and TRBJ1-2; TRBD1 agrees at 7 bases. The source is a man aged 70 or older with acute or convalescent COVID-19. Here the CDR3 DNA reads TGTGCCAGCAGCTTGGGCTGGCGGGACAGAGCTAACTATGGCTACACCTTC. This encodes CASSLGWRDRANYGYTF.